This TCR beta chain was identified in a study of blood T cell repertoires in COVID-19. The germline V and J ends were trimmed by 7 bases and 1 base, with 13 bases remaining between them. The CDR3 is 14 residues long. Germline V gives CDR1 MDHEN, CDR2 SYDVKM. Sequencing was performed with immunoSEQ multiplex PCR; in TCRdb, only in-frame clones are kept and a portion is missing. The repertoire holds around 250,000 clones, approximately 89% seen once, with more than 8.5% in the top ten. V usage is TRBV28 and J usage is TRBJ1-1; D ambiguous. Source material: peripheral blood. This TCR was sampled from an older woman with COVID-19, enrolled during active disease. The CDR3 region is CASTPGRPNTEAFF. As DNA, the CDR3 is TGTGCCAGCACTCCCGGGAGACCGAACACTGAAGCTTTCTTT.